This entry lists 5 T cell receptor beta chains sequenced from one sample in a study of blood T cells in healthy people across ages. Next came a second PCR, run for 7 to 11 cycles, which used a sample-barcoded 5' primer along with a J-beta primer mix. Each CDR3 protein is one row after TCRdb ran MiXCR on the 5' RACE reads. The sample has some 640,000 distinct CDR3 sequences; about 30% are singletons. Source material: blood. The receptors stem from a woman older than 75 in good health.

This clonotype has only a few counts. A much larger clone is a single base away; this may be a read error. J is TRBJ2-5 and V is TRBV6-1; TRBD2 matches 7 bases. The end of the DNA aligns better with TRBJ2-7, so the J call may be wrong. This CDR3 is built from 14 residues. From germline, CDR1 is MNHNS and CDR2 SASEGT. CDR3 DNA sequence: TGTGCCAGCAGATTCGTGGGGGGGAGTAACGAGCAGTACTTC. Translating it yields CASRFVGGSNEQYF.

This clonotype was picked up a small number of times. The chain employs TRBV12-3 or TRBV12-4 and TRBJ1-1, with 9 bases aligning to TRBD1. V shed 5 bases, J shed 4 bases, and the junction held 8 bases outside the gene matches. The CDR3 spans 15 residues. Here the CDR3 DNA reads TGTGCCAGCAGTCGCCGGGACAGGGTCCCCACTGAAGCTTTCTTT. It yields the protein CASSRRDRVPTEAFF.

Details on this clonotype: This may come from a read error, since a much larger clone is one base off. The rearrangement uses TRBV7-9 and TRBJ1-4, with a possible D match to TRBD1 (6 bases). Germline assignment: CDR1 SEHNR and CDR2 FQNEAQ (reference sequence). The CDR3 spans 12 residues. In DNA form, the CDR3 reads TGTGCCACCGGGGGACATAGTGAAAAACGGTTTTTT. It encodes CATGGHSEKRFF.

This clonotype was observed many times. This chain uses TRBV7-3 with TRBJ2-1, with a weak D call TRBD1 (6 bases). The germline CDR1 and CDR2 sequences are SGHTA and FQGTGA. This CDR3 spans 15 amino acids. V was trimmed by 6 bases and J by 0 bases, leaving 12 bases between them. CDR3: CASSLSGASYNEQFF. CDR3 coding DNA: TGTGCCAGCAGTCTGTCAGGGGCCTCCTACAATGAGCAGTTCTTC.

V gene TRBV10-3 combines with J gene TRBJ1-1; the match to TRBD1 covers 8 bases. Germline V gene data show CDR1 as ENHRY and CDR2 as SYGVKD. J was trimmed by 6 bases and V by 5 bases; bases with no gene match: 8. The CDR3 loop spans 14 amino acids. This CDR3 reads CAISPQGGRAEAFF. CDR3 coding DNA: TGTGCCATCAGTCCACAGGGGGGGAGGGCTGAAGCTTTCTTT.